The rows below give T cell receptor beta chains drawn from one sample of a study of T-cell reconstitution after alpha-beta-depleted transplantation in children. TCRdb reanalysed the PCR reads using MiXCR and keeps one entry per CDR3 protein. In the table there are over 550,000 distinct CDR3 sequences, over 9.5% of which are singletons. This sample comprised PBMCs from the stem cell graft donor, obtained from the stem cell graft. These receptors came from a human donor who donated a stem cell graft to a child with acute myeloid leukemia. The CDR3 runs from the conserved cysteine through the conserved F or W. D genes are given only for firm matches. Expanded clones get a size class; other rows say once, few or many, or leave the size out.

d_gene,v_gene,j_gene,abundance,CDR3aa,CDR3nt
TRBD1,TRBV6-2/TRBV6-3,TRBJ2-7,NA,CASSSAGTASYEQYF,TGTGCCAGCAGTTCCGCCGGGACAGCTTCCTACGAGCAGTACTTC
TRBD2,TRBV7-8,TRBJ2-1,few,CASSLAGLAGMYNEQFF,TGTGCCAGCAGCTTAGCTGGACTAGCGGGGATGTACAATGAGCAGTTCTTC
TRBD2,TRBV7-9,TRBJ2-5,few,CASSSTSGEETQYF,TGTGCCAGCAGCTCGACCAGCGGGGAAGAGACCCAGTACTTC
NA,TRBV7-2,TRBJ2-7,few,CASSPTRGSHEQYF,TGTGCCAGCAGCCCAACTCGAGGATCCCACGAGCAGTACTTC
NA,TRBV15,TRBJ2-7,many,CATSSPAGTYEQYF,TGTGCCACCAGCTCCCCGGCAGGGACCTACGAGCAGTACTTC
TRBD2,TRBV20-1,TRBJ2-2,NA,CSARESSGISTGELFF,TGCAGTGCTAGAGAATCGAGCGGGATTAGCACCGGGGAGCTGTTTTTT
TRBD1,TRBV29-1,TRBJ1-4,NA,CSVEEAGGVFF,TGCAGCGTTGAAGAGGCAGGGGGAGTGTTTTTT
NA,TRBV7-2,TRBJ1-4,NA,CASSPWGPGDEKLFF,TGTGCCAGCAGCCCATGGGGGCCCGGGGATGAAAAACTGTTTTTT
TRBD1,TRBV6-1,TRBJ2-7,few,CASKPGTGEEQYF,TGTGCCAGCAAACCCGGGACAGGGGAAGAGCAGTACTTC
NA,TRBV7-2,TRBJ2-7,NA,CASSWQGWEQYF,TGTGCCAGCAGCTGGCAAGGGTGGGAGCAGTACTTC
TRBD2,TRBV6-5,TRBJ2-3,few,CASSYSAAGGSLDTQYF,TGTGCCAGCAGTTACTCCGCGGCGGGAGGTTCGTTGGATACGCAGTATTTT
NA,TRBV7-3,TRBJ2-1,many,CASSPGQYNEQFF,TGTGCCAGCAGCCCTGGGCAGTACAATGAGCAGTTCTTC
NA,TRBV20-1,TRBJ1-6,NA,CSAPFGQPYNSPLHF,TGCAGTGCCCCATTCGGACAGCCCTATAATTCACCCCTCCACTTT
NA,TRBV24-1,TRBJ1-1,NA,CAAGGGGGTEAFF,TGTGCCGCCGGAGGGGGGGGTGGCACTGAAGCTTTCTTT